This TCR beta chain was sequenced for a study of control samples from healthy donors and cancer patients. The germline gives CDR1 KGHSH, CDR2 LQKENI. Trimming shortened V by 3 bases and J by 7 bases, and 10 bases separated the two germline ends. CDR3 size: 14 residues. The method was immunoSEQ multiplex PCR; TCRdb's version includes in-frame clones alone and lacks a portion of them. The table lists approximately 120,000 clones, 90% of them singletons. The TCR was taken from a human donor in good health. The donor label of this sample is uncertain. The chain combines TRBV18 with TRBJ1-6; D gene ambiguous. Material for sequencing was blood. The CDR3, as DNA: TGTGCCAGCTCACCGGATGGGCGGAATTCACCCCTCCACTTT. Its protein product is CASSPDGRNSPLHF.